The entry below describes one T cell receptor beta chain. This specimen comes from a study of blood T cell repertoires in COVID-19. As for the study in general: Samples came from the United States, Italy and Spain, spanning acute and convalescent COVID-19. The analysed material was cDNA or gDNA that came from T cells, B-cell-depleted T cells, or PBMCs.

Original handling: The authors estimated nucleated cell counts from reference gene primer amplification. The assay was immunoSEQ multiplex PCR, and TCRdb's table has in-frame clones only and misses some. V, J and clone size reflect that table, while D and trimming were determined from the DNA. The sample has about 290,000 clones; around four fifths are singletons. Trimming removed 2 bases from V and 4 bases from J, with 12 bases in between. Germline CDR1 is WNHNN and CDR2 is SYGVQD (reference sequence). The CDR3 runs 14 residues. This clonotype was obtained from a woman between 45 and 60 years old with active or convalescent COVID-19. V is TRBV10-1 and J is TRBJ2-7; a weak D match, TRBD2 (5 bases). Sequencing was carried out using peripheral blood. CDR3 loop: CASSEGGPEYEQYF. The CDR3 DNA follows: TGCGCCAGCAGTGAGGGAGGCCCTGAATACGAGCAGTACTTC.